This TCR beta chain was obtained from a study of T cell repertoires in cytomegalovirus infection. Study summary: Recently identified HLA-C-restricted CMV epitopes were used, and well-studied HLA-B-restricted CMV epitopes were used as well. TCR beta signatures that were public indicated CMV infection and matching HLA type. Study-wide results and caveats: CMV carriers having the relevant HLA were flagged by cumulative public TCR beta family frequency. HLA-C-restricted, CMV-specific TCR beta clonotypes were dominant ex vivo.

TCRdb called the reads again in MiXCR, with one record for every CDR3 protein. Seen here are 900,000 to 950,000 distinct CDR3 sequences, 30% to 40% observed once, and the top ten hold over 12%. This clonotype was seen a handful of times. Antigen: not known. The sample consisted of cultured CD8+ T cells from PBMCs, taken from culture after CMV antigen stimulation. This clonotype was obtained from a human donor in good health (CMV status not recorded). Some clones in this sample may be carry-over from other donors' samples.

The CDR3 nucleotides read TGTGCCAGTAGTATAACTAGCGGGGGGGCTGTTGAGCAGTTCTTC. Translation gives CASSITSGGAVEQFF. The chain joins TRBV19 to TRBJ2-1; 13 bases map to TRBD2. The CDR3 covers 15 residues. Losses at the gene ends were 2 bases for V and 9 bases for J; bases not matched to a gene: 4. Germline lookup yields CDR1 LNHDA and CDR2 SQIVND (reference sequence).